The 22 T cell receptor beta chains below were found in one sample sequenced in a study of OX40 agonist ivuxolimab in advanced cancers. The data were produced by immunoSEQ multiplex PCR, yet TCRdb's version contains in-frame clones alone and is incomplete. This table holds 15,000 to 20,000 clones, about 70% found once. This specimen was CD4+ or CD8+ T cells sorted from blood, taken in a trial of the OX40 agonist ivuxolimab. The receptors stem from an adult with an advanced solid tumor such as melanoma, head and neck, liver or kidney cancer.

Sample share makes this clone medium-sized. The rearrangement links TRBV19 to TRBJ1-1; D not certain. The length of the CDR3 is 12 residues. V was cut by 6 bases and J by 4 bases, with 9 bases left in between. Looked up from germline, CDR1 is LNHDA and CDR2 is SQIVND (reference sequence). CDR3: CASRGWVTEAFF. In DNA, the CDR3 is TGTGCCAGTAGGGGTTGGGTCACTGAAGCTTTCTTT.

The chain uses TRBV4-3 and TRBJ2-1; 9 bases match TRBD1. The CDR3 spans 16 residues. V lost 0 bases to trimming and J lost 3 bases; unmatched junction nucleotides: 3. The germline V gene has CDR1 LGHNA and CDR2 YSLEER. CDR3 amino acids: CASSQDWGQGYNEQFF. The CDR3 DNA is TGCGCCAGCAGCCAAGATTGGGGACAGGGCTACAATGAGCAGTTCTTC.

The chain recombines TRBV27 with TRBJ2-1; 7 nucleotides match TRBD1. Germline assignment: CDR1 MNHEY and CDR2 SMNVEV (reference sequence). Losses at the gene ends were 6 bases for V and 7 bases for J; bases not matched to a gene: 6. The length of the CDR3 is 13 residues. The CDR3 nucleotides read TGTGCCAGCAGCCTAGGGACAGCAAATGAGCAGTTCTTC. It specifies CASSLGTANEQFF.

J is TRBJ2-1 and V is TRBV11-2; D gene uncertain. The V gene's germline CDR1 is SGHAT and CDR2 FQNNGV. The CDR3 covers 15 residues. The ends were cut back, 5 bases at V and 4 bases at J, with 15 bases in the middle. CDR3 DNA: TGTGCCAGCAGCCCCAGCCTTAATCAATACAATGAGCAGTTCTTC. This sequence encodes CASSPSLNQYNEQFF.

The CDR3 nucleotides are TGTGCCAGCAGTTTATTTATCCGGAGCTACGAGCAGTACTTC. It translates to CASSLFIRSYEQYF. The chain employs TRBV27 and TRBJ2-7; D is unresolved. Trimming cost V 1 base and J 3 bases, with 10 bases left between them. This CDR3 has 14 residues. Germline V gene lookup returns CDR1 MNHEY and CDR2 SMNVEV (reference sequence).

A word on this clone: Germline is not matched at one junction end, which may reflect a read error. CDR3 loop: CASSQAPSTDTQYF. The CDR3 DNA reads TGCGCCAGCAGCCAAGCTCCTAGCACAGATACGCAGTATTTT. The J gene is TRBJ2-3, the V gene TRBV5-4; D gene unclear. Germline V gives CDR1 SGHNT, CDR2 YYREEE (reference sequence). CDR3 length: 14 residues.

The CDR3: CASSSVDTFF. The CDR3 DNA is TGTGCCAGTAGTTCCGTGGATACTTTCTTT. V is TRBV19 and J is TRBJ1-1; unclear D gene. Germline loops: CDR1 LNHDA, CDR2 SQIVND (reference sequence). This CDR3 has 10 residues. Trimming left V 5 bases short and J 12 bases short, with 10 bases between.

The chain couples TRBV19 to TRBJ2-7; 10 bases fit TRBD2. Germline V lookup: CDR1 LNHDA, CDR2 SQIVND (reference sequence). Trimming removed 5 bases from V and 3 bases from J; junction bases left unmatched: 4. There are 14 residues in the CDR3. For the CDR3, the DNA is TGTGCCAGTAGTCCCACTAGCGGGAACTACGAGCAGTACTTC. Translated, it gives CASSPTSGNYEQYF.

The V and J genes are TRBV7-2 and TRBJ2-5; TRBD2 matches 9 bases. V trimming: 5 bases; J trimming: 4 bases; junction bases outside the gene matches: 14. There are 17 residues in the CDR3. The germline gives CDR1 SGHTA, CDR2 FQGNSA. The CDR3 region has the DNA TGTGCCAGCAGCCCCCGAGTAGCGGGAGTCTTGGGAGAGACCCAGTACTTC. It encodes CASSPRVAGVLGETQYF.

As DNA, the CDR3 is TGTGCCAGCAGCTTACTAGCTGCAGATACGCAGTATTTT. This codes for CASSLLAADTQYF. This chain links TRBV7-8 with TRBJ2-3, with D possibly being TRBD2 (5 bases). Trimming took off 2 bases at V and 4 bases at J, with 7 bases between the two ends. Germline loops: CDR1 SGHVS, CDR2 FQNEAQ. The CDR3 is 13 amino acids. The variable domain in full, with the rest retrieved from reference TRBV7-8 and TRBJ2-3, is GAGVSQSPRYKVAKRGQDVALRCDPISGHVSLFWYQQALGQGPEFLTYFQNEAQLDKSGLPSDRFFAERPEGSVSTLKIQRTQQEDSAVYLCASSLLAADTQYFGPGTRLTVL.

This clone is classed as medium-sized. This CDR3 reads CASSTILGDTEAFF. The CDR3 DNA is TGTGCCAGTAGTACCATCCTAGGGGACACTGAAGCTTTCTTT. The chain employs TRBV19 and TRBJ1-1, with a possible D match to TRBD1 (5 bases). Trimming left V 4 bases short and J 3 bases short, with 12 bases between. CDR3 length: 14 amino acids. Germline V lookup: CDR1 LNHDA, CDR2 SQIVND (reference sequence).

The gene calls are TRBV6-5 and TRBJ2-5, with D hard to call. Per germline, CDR1 MNHEY and CDR2 SVGAGI. The CDR3 loop spans 13 amino acids. V lost 2 bases and J lost 3, with 7 bases in between. This CDR3 reads CASSYESEETQYF. DNA for the CDR3: TGTGCCAGCAGTTACGAGTCAGAAGAGACCCAGTACTTC.

This clone was seen once. The chain links TRBV6-5 to TRBJ1-5; unclear D gene. This CDR3 region has 15 residues. Trimming shortened V by 2 bases and J by 1 base, and 9 bases separated the two germline ends. Germline V gives CDR1 MNHEY, CDR2 SVGAGI. CDR3 in amino acids: CASSYNSGSNQPQHF. CDR3 sequence (DNA): TGTGCCAGCAGTTACAACAGTGGGAGCAATCAGCCCCAGCATTTT.

The V and J genes are TRBV15 and TRBJ2-7; D possibly uses TRBD1 or TRBD2 (5 bases each). This CDR3 spans 13 amino acids. Germline V gives CDR1 LNHNV, CDR2 YYDKDF (reference sequence). Trimming stripped 6 bases from V and 3 bases from J, with 12 bases between. This CDR3 is CATRARDDYEQYF. CDR3 bases: TGTGCCACCAGAGCAAGGGACGACTACGAGCAGTACTTC.

The gene calls are TRBV11-1 and TRBJ1-5; D is undetermined. CDR3 length equals 14 residues. Germline V gene sequence: CDR1 SGHAT, CDR2 FQDESV (reference sequence). V lost 0 bases to trimming and J lost 6 bases, with 9 bases between them. The CDR3 spells CASSLATASQPQHF. CDR3 bases: TGTGCCAGCAGCTTAGCGACGGCGAGTCAGCCCCAGCATTTT.

The rearrangement links TRBV15 to TRBJ2-5; D is perhaps TRBD1 (6 bases). The length of the CDR3 is 15 residues. The germline V gene encodes CDR1 LNHNV and CDR2 YYDKDF (reference sequence). V gave up 5 bases and J gave up 2 bases, with 15 bases separating them. CDR3 sequence reads: CATSVRTQGQETQYF. CDR3 bases: TGTGCCACCAGCGTACGAACACAGGGTCAAGAGACCCAGTACTTC.

The chain employs TRBV7-2 and TRBJ2-3, with TRBD1 matching over 8 bases. CDR3 size: 15 residues. In germline, CDR1 is SGHTA, CDR2 FQGNSA. V gave up 5 bases and J gave up 4 bases; unmatched junction bases: 8. The CDR3 loop is CASSDMQGASDTQYF. CDR3 nucleotide sequence: TGTGCCAGCAGCGATATGCAGGGGGCTTCAGATACGCAGTATTTT.

The chain employs TRBV9 and TRBJ1-4, with D possibly matching TRBD1 (6 bases). This CDR3 region has 15 residues. CDR1 is SGDLS and CDR2 is YYNGEE in the germline V gene. The V gene lost 4 bases and the J gene lost 0 bases, with 10 bases spanning the gap. CDR3 sequence: CASSLGQTTNEKLFF. In DNA form, the CDR3 reads TGTGCCAGCAGCCTCGGACAGACAACTAATGAAAAACTGTTTTTT.

V is TRBV6-4 and J is TRBJ1-5; TRBD1 agrees at 11 bases. Germline V gene sequence: CDR1 MRHNA, CDR2 SNTAGT. The ends lost 6 bases at V and 6 bases at J; junction bases unmatched: 1. The CDR3 spans 13 residues. In DNA form, the CDR3 reads TGTGCCAGCAGGGGGACAGGGGGTCAGCCCCAGCATTTT. Its protein product is CASRGTGGQPQHF.

The chain combines TRBV27 with TRBJ2-5; D may be TRBD1 or TRBD2 (6 bases each). Between the trimmed V and J ends, which lost 6 bases and 5 bases, there was a span of 16 bases. The germline V gene has CDR1 MNHEY and CDR2 SMNVEV (reference sequence). The CDR3 spans 14 residues. The CDR3 DNA reads as TGTGCCAGCAGCCCCCCCGGGGGCTGGGAGACCCAGTACTTC. This gives the protein CASSPPGGWETQYF.

The chain combines TRBV11-1 with TRBJ2-2; no definite D call. Trimming left V 2 bases short and J 1 base short, with 8 bases between. CDR3 size: 15 residues. Germline CDR1 is SGHAT and CDR2 is FQDESV (reference sequence). The CDR3 sequence is CASSLSSENTGELFF. For the CDR3, the DNA is TGTGCCAGCAGCTTAAGCTCCGAGAACACCGGGGAGCTGTTTTTT.

CDR3: CASSLRPPQSGGAEQYF. CDR3 DNA sequence: TGTGCCAGCAGTTTAAGACCCCCCCAATCCGGTGGGGCCGAGCAGTACTTC. The rearrangement uses TRBV28 and TRBJ2-7, with a tentative D call TRBD1 (5 bases). Germline V gene sequence: CDR1 MDHEN, CDR2 SYDVKM. This CDR3 has 17 residues. V gave up 2 bases and J gave up 6 bases, with 23 bases separating them.